This T cell receptor (beta chain) originates from a study of T cell clones after liver transplantation. Looking at the study overall: As an antigen-independent comparator, third-party-reactive TCRbeta sequences came from pre-transplant mixed lymphocyte reactions. Three of eight recipients were HCV-positive; others had non-autoimmune, non-viral indications.

Germline lookup yields CDR1 LNHDA and CDR2 SQIVND (reference sequence). The V gene lost 9 bases and the J gene lost 3 bases, with 19 bases spanning the gap. The CDR3 runs to 15 residues. Some clones are missing from TCRdb's copy, which holds only in-frame ones; the method was immunoSEQ multiplex PCR. The table lists about 71,000 clones, approximately 80% of them singletons, with approximately 0.73% in the top ten. Sorting of unstimulated PBMCs yielded separate CD3+CD4+ and CD3+CD8+ fractions. The study, taken as a whole, reports: Low donor cell numbers restricted donor-reactive repertoire measurement in a couple of subjects.

Points on this clone: Its antigen is unknown.

The rearrangement links TRBV19 to TRBJ2-3; D perhaps matches TRBD1 (6 bases). The input for sequencing was CD4+ T cells from blood, taken 12 months after liver transplant. The TCR originated in a human patient who received a liver transplant. Some T cells may have come from the graft donor. The CDR3 nucleotides are TGTGCCAGCCGAAGACAGGCGTCCAGGACAGATACGCAGTATTTT. The encoded protein is CASRRQASRTDTQYF.